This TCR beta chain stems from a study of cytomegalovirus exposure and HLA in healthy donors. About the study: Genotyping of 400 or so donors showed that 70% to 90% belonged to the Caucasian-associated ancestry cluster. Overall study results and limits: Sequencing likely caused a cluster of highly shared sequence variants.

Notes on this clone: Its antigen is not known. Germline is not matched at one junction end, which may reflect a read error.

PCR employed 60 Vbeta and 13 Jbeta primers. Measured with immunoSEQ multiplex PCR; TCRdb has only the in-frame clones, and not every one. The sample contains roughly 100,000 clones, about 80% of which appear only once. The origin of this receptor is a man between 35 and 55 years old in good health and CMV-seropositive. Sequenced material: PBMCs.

CDR3 loop: CASNEPDGRSNQPQHF. CDR3 DNA sequence: TGTGCCAGCAATGAACCCGACGGCAGGAGCAATCAGCCCCAGCATTTT. The chain employs TRBV6-1 and TRBJ1-5; D is unclear. The CDR3 is made up of 16 amino acids. Germline V CDR1 and CDR2: MNHNS, SASEGT.